These 3 T cell receptor beta chains were all obtained from the same sample, sequenced in a study of T cell clonotyping in hematopoietic cell transplantation (dated by TCRdb to about 2021). Libraries were constructed by the immunoSEQ multiplex PCR assay. In TCRdb, the immuneACCESS table is reduced to in-frame sequences with V and J assigned. These tables do not hold every clone; where another copy was compared, an unresolved V gene accounts for under half, and the others remain unexplained. This sample holds about 5,100 clones; roughly 72% were observed only once. Under 30% of the sample rests with the top ten. The time point tag for this specimen amounts to: 100 days after allo-HCT. The material was PBMCs, obtained 100 days after allogeneic stem cell transplant. These receptors were collected from a female patient between 50 and 59 years old who had an allogeneic stem cell transplant, so the T cells may come from the graft donor. Some clones in this sample may be carry-over from other donors' samples.

The V call is TRBV6-1, the J call TRBJ2-2; 11 bases are a match to TRBD2. The length of the CDR3 is 14 residues. Per germline, CDR1 MNHNS and CDR2 SASEGT. The V and J ends lost 8 bases and 3 bases, in that order; junction bases with no gene match: 2. CDR3 nucleotides: TGTGCCAGCGGACTAGCGGGCGACACCGGGGAGCTGTTTTTT. Its translation is CASGLAGDTGELFF.

The V and J genes are TRBV11-2 and TRBJ2-3; 7 nucleotides line up with TRBD2. Trimming at V came to 3 bases and at J to 1 base, leaving 13 bases not matched to a gene. In germline, CDR1 is SGHAT, CDR2 FQNNGV. The CDR3 covers 18 residues. CDR3 in amino acids: CASSLTLGGRWGTDTQYF. The CDR3 DNA follows: TGTGCCAGCAGCTTGACCCTTGGCGGGAGATGGGGCACAGATACGCAGTATTTT. The whole variable domain, remainder taken from reference TRBV11-2 and TRBJ2-3, is EAGVAQSPRYKIIEKRQSVAFWCNPISGHATLYWYQQILGQGPKLLIQFQNNGVVDDSQLPKDRFSAERLKGVDSTLKIQPAKLEDSAVYLCASSLTLGGRWGTDTQYFGPGTRLTVL.

This clone qualifies as large. The sample has other DNA sequences that encode this CDR3 too. The chain employs TRBV9 and TRBJ2-1; tentative D call: TRBD1 (6 bases). The CDR3 loop spans 15 amino acids. V dropped 4 bases and J dropped 0 bases, with 11 bases sitting between them. Germline V CDR1 and CDR2: SGDLS, YYNGEE. The CDR3 spells CASSPQGNSYNEQFF. The CDR3 coding sequence is TGTGCCAGCAGCCCTCAGGGGAACTCCTACAATGAGCAGTTCTTC.